The clone carrying this T cell receptor beta chain was detected ten times or more. The antigen is not known. These data originate in a study of T-cell reconstitution after alpha-beta-depleted transplantation in children. Study-wide findings and caveats: Approximately two months post-transplant, alpha-beta T cells reportedly originated from several hundred expanded graft clones. High day-60 TCRbeta diversity in some patients came from surviving recipient T cells and thymic progenitors.

The TCRbeta library was prepared with unique molecular identifiers. In TCRdb, the PCR reads were re-called with MiXCR into one record per CDR3 protein. This sample has 600,000 or so distinct CDR3 sequences, with 23% found just once. This CDR3 has 17 amino acids. Trimming removed 4 bases from V and 2 bases from J, with 18 bases in between. This TCR derives from a boy under three years old who had a stem cell transplant for acute myeloid leukemia, so the T cells may come from the graft donor. The sample was PBMCs, mostly from graft donor cells, taken 360 days after TCRalphabeta/CD19-depleted stem cell transplant. The chain joins TRBV12-3 or TRBV12-4 to TRBJ1-3, with D perhaps matching TRBD1 (5 bases). The CDR3 loop is CASSYVPGRLPGNTIYF. The CDR3 coding sequence is TGTGCCAGCAGTTACGTTCCAGGGAGATTGCCTGGAAACACCATATATTTT.